This T cell receptor beta chain was found in a study of blood T cell repertoires in COVID-19. The CDR3 has 14 amino acids. Germline V gene data show CDR1 as SGHRS and CDR2 as YFSETQ. Deletions cut 3 bases from V and 0 bases from J, with 6 bases between. Generated by immunoSEQ multiplex PCR, the TCRdb table keeps only in-frame clones and is missing some. The sample has under 300,000 clones, 70% to 90% seen once. This chain joins TRBV5-1 and TRBJ2-2; TRBD1 might be the D (5 bases). This TCR was recovered from a man aged 50 to 60 with acute or convalescent COVID-19. What was sequenced was peripheral blood. CDR3 nucleotide sequence: TGCGCCAGCAGCTCGACAGCGAACACCGGGGAGCTGTTTTTT. Its protein product is CASSSTANTGELFF. Variable domain in full (rest from reference TRBV5-1 and TRBJ2-2): KAGVTQTPRYLIKTRGQQVTLSCSPISGHRSVSWYQQTPGQGLQFLFEYFSETQRNKGNFPGRFSGRQFSNSRSEMNVSTLELGDSALYLCASSSTANTGELFFGEGSRLTVL.